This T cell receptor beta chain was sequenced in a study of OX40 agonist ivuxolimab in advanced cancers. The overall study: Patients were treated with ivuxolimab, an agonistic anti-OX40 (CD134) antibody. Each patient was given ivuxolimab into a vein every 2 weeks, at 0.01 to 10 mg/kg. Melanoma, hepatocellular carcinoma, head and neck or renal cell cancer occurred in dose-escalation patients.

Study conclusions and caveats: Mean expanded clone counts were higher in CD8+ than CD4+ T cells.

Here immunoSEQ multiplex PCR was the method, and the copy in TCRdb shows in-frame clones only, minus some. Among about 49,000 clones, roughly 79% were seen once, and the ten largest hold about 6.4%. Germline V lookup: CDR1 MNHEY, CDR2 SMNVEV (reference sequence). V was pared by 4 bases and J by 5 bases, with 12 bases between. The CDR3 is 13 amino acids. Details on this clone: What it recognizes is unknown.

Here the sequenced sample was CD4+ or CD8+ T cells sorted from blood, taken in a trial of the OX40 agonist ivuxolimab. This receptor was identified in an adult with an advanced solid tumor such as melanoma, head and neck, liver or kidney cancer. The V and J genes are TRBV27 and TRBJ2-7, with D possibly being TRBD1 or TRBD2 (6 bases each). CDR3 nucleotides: TGTGCCAGCAGTTCGTTGGGGGGCAACGAGCAGTACGTC. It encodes CASSSLGGNEQYV.